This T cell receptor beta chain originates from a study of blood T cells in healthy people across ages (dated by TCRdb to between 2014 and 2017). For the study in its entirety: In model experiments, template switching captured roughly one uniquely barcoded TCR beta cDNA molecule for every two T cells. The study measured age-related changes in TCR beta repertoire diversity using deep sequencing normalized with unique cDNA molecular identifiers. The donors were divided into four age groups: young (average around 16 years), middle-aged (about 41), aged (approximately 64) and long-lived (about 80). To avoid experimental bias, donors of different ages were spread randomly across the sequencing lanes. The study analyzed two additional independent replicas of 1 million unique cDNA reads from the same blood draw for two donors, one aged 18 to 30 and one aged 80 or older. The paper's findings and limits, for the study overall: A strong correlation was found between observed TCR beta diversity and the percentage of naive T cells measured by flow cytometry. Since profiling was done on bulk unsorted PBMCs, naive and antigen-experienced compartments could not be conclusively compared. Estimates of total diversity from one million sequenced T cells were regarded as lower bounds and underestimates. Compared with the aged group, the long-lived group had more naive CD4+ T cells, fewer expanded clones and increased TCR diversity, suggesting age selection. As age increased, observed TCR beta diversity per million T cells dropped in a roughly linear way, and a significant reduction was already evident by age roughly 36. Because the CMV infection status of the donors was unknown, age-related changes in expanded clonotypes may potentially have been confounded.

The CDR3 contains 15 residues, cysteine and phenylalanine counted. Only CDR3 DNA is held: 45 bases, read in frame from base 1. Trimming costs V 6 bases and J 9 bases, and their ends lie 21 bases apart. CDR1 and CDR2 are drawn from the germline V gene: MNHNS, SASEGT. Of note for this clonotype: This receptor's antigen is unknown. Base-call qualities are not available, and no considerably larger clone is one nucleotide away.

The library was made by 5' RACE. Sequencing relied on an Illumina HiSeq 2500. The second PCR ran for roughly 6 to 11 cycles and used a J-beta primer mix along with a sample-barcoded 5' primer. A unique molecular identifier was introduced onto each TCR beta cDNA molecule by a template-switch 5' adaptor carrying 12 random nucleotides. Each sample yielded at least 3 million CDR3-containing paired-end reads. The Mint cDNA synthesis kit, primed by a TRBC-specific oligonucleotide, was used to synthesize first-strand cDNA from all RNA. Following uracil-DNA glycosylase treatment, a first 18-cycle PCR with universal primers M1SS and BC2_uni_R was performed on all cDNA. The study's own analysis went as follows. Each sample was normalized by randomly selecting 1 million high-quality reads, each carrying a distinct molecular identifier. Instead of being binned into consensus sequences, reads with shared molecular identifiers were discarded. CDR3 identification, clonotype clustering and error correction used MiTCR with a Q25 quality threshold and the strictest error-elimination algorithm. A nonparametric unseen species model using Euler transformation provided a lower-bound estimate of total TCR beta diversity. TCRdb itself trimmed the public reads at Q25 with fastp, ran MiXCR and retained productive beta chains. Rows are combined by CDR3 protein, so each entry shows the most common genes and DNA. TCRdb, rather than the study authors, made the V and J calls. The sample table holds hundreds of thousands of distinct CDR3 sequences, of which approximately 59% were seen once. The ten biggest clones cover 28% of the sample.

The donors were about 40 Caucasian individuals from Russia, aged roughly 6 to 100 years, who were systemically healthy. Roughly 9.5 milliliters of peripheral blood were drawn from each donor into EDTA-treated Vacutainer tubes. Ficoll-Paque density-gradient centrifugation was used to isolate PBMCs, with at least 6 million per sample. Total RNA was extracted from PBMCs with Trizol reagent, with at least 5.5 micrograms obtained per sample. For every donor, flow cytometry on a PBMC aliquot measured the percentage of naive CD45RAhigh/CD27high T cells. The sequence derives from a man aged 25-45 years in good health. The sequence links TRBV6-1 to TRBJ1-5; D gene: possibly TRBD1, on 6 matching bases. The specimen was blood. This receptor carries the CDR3 CASSYGGAGRWPQHF. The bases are TGTGCCAGCAGCTATGGGGGGGCAGGCAGATGGCCCCAGCATTTT.